One sample yielded the 31 T cell receptor beta chains listed below, sequenced in a study of blood T cell repertoires in COVID-19. Assay used: immunoSEQ multiplex PCR; TCRdb lists only in-frame clones, some missing. The sample consists of about 180,000 clones, 80% of them appearing once. The sequenced material came from peripheral blood. Receptors were obtained from a man in his 70s with active or convalescent COVID-19.

This chain connects TRBV18 to TRBJ2-4; possible D gene TRBD2, 5 bases. CDR1 is KGHSH, CDR2 LQKENI, per germline. This CDR3 has 14 amino acids. Between the trimmed V and J ends, which lost 3 bases and 4 bases, there was a span of 10 bases. DNA for the CDR3: TGTGCCAGCTCACCCTTTCCGGGGAAAAACATTCAGTACTTC. This codes for CASSPFPGKNIQYF.

DNA for the CDR3: TGCGCCAGCAGCTTGGGCACTAGCGGGCGCCTCAACACAGATACGCAGTATTTT. This gives the protein CASSLGTSGRLNTDTQYF. The V and J genes are TRBV5-1 and TRBJ2-3; 9 bases are a match to TRBD2. Unmatched junction bases numbered 10, after V lost 0 bases and J lost 2 bases. Per germline, CDR1 SGHRS and CDR2 YFSETQ. The CDR3 sequence is 18 residues long.

This rearrangement joins TRBV29-1 to TRBJ1-4; possible D gene TRBD1, 6 bases. CDR1 SQVTM and CDR2 ANQGSEA come from the germline V gene. V was trimmed by 5 bases and J by 2 bases, leaving 12 bases between them. The CDR3 loop spans 14 amino acids. DNA for the CDR3: TGCAGCGTTTTTACAGGGTCGACTAATGAAAAACTGTTTTTT. Its protein product is CSVFTGSTNEKLFF.

The J gene is TRBJ1-6, the V gene TRBV6-2 or TRBV6-3; D gene uncertain. Deletions cut 6 bases from V and 7 bases from J, with 7 bases between. Germline V gene lookup returns CDR1 MNHEY and CDR2 SVGEGT. The CDR3 length is 12 residues. For the CDR3, the DNA is TGTGCCAGCAGCTATTTGAATTCACCCCTCCACTTT. As protein: CASSYLNSPLHF.

The J gene is TRBJ2-1, the V gene TRBV30, with TRBD2 identical over 8 bases. The CDR3 is 14 amino acids. V was pared by 5 bases and J by 10 bases, with 13 bases of the junction left unmatched. Germline CDR1 reads GTSNPN; CDR2 reads SVGIG (reference sequence). The CDR3 DNA follows: TGTGCCTGGTCCAAAAGGGGACTAGGACGGGAGCAGTTCTTC. It is translated as CAWSKRGLGREQFF.

The rearrangement uses TRBV19 and TRBJ2-1; 8 positions match TRBD2. This CDR3 has 15 residues. In germline, CDR1 is LNHDA, CDR2 SQIVND (reference sequence). The V and J ends lost 7 bases and 6 bases, in that order; junction bases with no gene match: 11. Written as DNA, the CDR3 is TGTGCCAGTACAGAGCGGGGGATGAGGGGCAATGAGCAGTTCTTC. This gives the protein CASTERGMRGNEQFF.

The chain recombines TRBV10-3 with TRBJ1-2; D call uncertain. Germline V gene lookup returns CDR1 ENHRY and CDR2 SYGVKD. The ends were cut back, 1 base at V and 2 bases at J, with 5 bases in the middle. The CDR3 covers 13 residues. CDR3 residues: CAISEWQNYGYTF. CDR3 in DNA: TGTGCCATCAGTGAGTGGCAGAACTATGGCTACACCTTC.

This clone came up once. The gene calls are TRBV19 and TRBJ2-3; D is undetermined. V lost 8 bases and J 0 bases, leaving 21 bases between the germline ends. The CDR3 is made up of 17 amino acids. Looked up from germline, CDR1 is LNHDA and CDR2 is SQIVND (reference sequence). CDR3 loop: CASAPIRYRASTDTQYF. In DNA form, the CDR3 reads TGTGCCAGTGCCCCGATTAGATACAGAGCTAGCACAGATACGCAGTATTTT. The complete variable domain, with remaining parts taken from reference TRBV19 and TRBJ2-3, reads DGGITQSPKYLFRKEGQNVTLSCEQNLNHDAMYWYRQDPGQGLRLIYYSQIVNDFQKGDIAEGYSVSREKKESFPLTVTSAQKNPTAFYLCASAPIRYRASTDTQYFGPGTRLTVL.

The gene calls are TRBV6-5 and TRBJ1-2; D call uncertain. The V gene's germline CDR1 is MNHEY and CDR2 SVGAGI. Trimming removed 4 bases at V and 2 bases at J, with 8 bases between. This CDR3 comprises 13 residues. Written as DNA, the CDR3 is TGTGCCAGCAGTTCCACTACCAACTATGGCTACACCTTC. This sequence encodes CASSSTTNYGYTF.

On this clone: The junction does not match germline at one end; this may be a read error. This chain connects TRBV9 to TRBJ1-2; possibly TRBD1 for D (5 bases). The CDR3 covers 13 residues. Germline CDR1 reads SGDLS; CDR2 reads YYNGEE. The CDR3 spells CASSVQGAAVESF. The CDR3 DNA reads as TGTGCCAGCAGCGTGCAAGGGGCTGCGGTGGAAAGTTTC.

The CDR3 reads CASSPGVANEQFF. As DNA, the CDR3 is TGTGCCAGCTCACCGGGAGTCGCTAATGAGCAGTTCTTC. The chain joins TRBV18 to TRBJ2-1; D may be TRBD2 (5 bases). The germline gives CDR1 KGHSH, CDR2 LQKENI. Trimming cost V 3 bases and J 7 bases, with 10 bases left between them. CDR3 size: 13 residues. Looking up the rest from reference TRBV18 and TRBJ2-1 gives the full variable domain: NAGVMQNPRHLVRRRGQEARLRCSPMKGHSHVYWYRQLPEEGLKFMVYLQKENIIDESGMPKERFSAEFPKEGPSILRIQQVVRGDSAAYFCASSPGVANEQFFGPGTRLTVL.

The V call is TRBV6-1, the J call TRBJ1-4; TRBD1 might be the D (6 bases). The CDR3 extends over 15 amino acids. The V and J ends lost 3 bases and 5 bases respectively, with 13 bases between them. Per the germline V gene, CDR1 is MNHNS and CDR2 is SASEGT. The CDR3 loop is CASSDDRDINEKLFF. The CDR3 DNA sequence: TGTGCCAGCAGTGATGACCGGGACATCAATGAAAAACTGTTTTTT.

The table lists this clone with a few counts. The V and J genes are TRBV11-2 and TRBJ1-2; D may be TRBD1 (5 bases). CDR3 size: 15 residues. V lost 8 bases to trimming and J lost 7 bases, with 23 bases between them. Germline V gene data show CDR1 as SGHAT and CDR2 as FQNNGV. Written as DNA, the CDR3 is TGTGCCAGCGGCTCAAATCCTTCGGGGGATTCTGGCTACACCTTC. Protein product: CASGSNPSGDSGYTF.

J is TRBJ2-5 and V is TRBV5-1; 7 bases agree with TRBD2. The CDR3 consists of 13 residues. Germline V gives CDR1 SGHRS, CDR2 YFSETQ. V was clipped by 4 bases and J by 2 bases; unmatched bases: 2. The CDR3 DNA follows: TGCGCCAGCAGCCGGGGACTACAAGAGACCCAGTACTTC. Encoded protein: CASSRGLQETQYF.

The rearrangement joins TRBV7-9 to TRBJ1-1; 9 positions match TRBD1. V shed 3 bases, J shed 6 bases, and the junction held 2 bases outside the gene matches. Germline-derived CDR1 and CDR2 are SEHNR and FQNEAQ (reference sequence). CDR3 length: 13 residues. CDR3 nucleotide sequence: TGTGCCAGCAGCTTCCGACAGGGGGCTGAAGCTTTCTTT. This sequence encodes CASSFRQGAEAFF.

The CDR3 DNA reads TGTGCCAGCAGTTACGTGTCGGGAGGTGTGGGGGGGGAGCTGTTTTTT. The encoded protein is CASSYVSGGVGGELFF. The rearrangement joins TRBV6-6 to TRBJ2-2; TRBD2 matches 7 bases. Germline V gives CDR1 MNHNY, CDR2 SVGAGI (reference sequence). The CDR3 runs to 16 residues. With 2 bases clipped from V and 8 bases from J, the junction kept 11 bases outside the gene matches.

The chain couples TRBV6-5 to TRBJ2-7; maybe TRBD2 (6 bases). This CDR3 is built from 15 residues. Germline V gene data show CDR1 as MNHEY and CDR2 as SVGAGI. V lost 7 bases and J 0 bases, leaving 16 bases between the germline ends. DNA for the CDR3: TGTGCCAGCATCCCCAGCGGGCCGAGCTCCTACGAGCAGTACTTC. This translates into CASIPSGPSSYEQYF.

J is TRBJ2-3 and V is TRBV9; TRBD1 agrees at 7 bases. The CDR3 has 19 amino acids. Losses at the gene ends were 4 bases for V and 2 bases for J; bases not matched to a gene: 19. Per the germline V gene, CDR1 is SGDLS and CDR2 is YYNGEE. CDR3: CASSQTRPGDSTYTDTQYF. The CDR3 bases are TGTGCCAGCAGCCAGACGCGGCCTGGGGACAGCACATACACAGATACGCAGTATTTT.

This clone was seen more than once but under ten times. The chain has TRBV4-2 and TRBJ2-1, with a possible D match to TRBD1 (6 bases). The germline V gene encodes CDR1 LGHNA and CDR2 YNFKEQ. Trimming took off 4 bases at V and 4 bases at J, with 11 bases between the two ends. The CDR3 totals 14 residues. CDR3 region: CASSPQGLYNEQFF. DNA for the CDR3: TGTGCCAGCAGCCCCCAGGGGTTATACAATGAGCAGTTCTTC.

This clone showed up just once. The chain recombines TRBV7-2 with TRBJ2-5; D ambiguous. V lost 5 bases and J lost 9, with 16 bases in between. This CDR3 region has 13 residues. The V gene's germline CDR1 is SGHTA and CDR2 FQGNSA. In DNA form, the CDR3 reads TGTGCCAGCAGCGGCAGTTCTTCCGTGGCCCAGTACTTC. Translating it yields CASSGSSSVAQYF.

The chain links TRBV25-1 to TRBJ2-5; 11 bases are a match to TRBD1. This CDR3 is built from 15 residues. J gave up 7 bases and V 6 bases, and 10 bases lay outside the gene matches. Germline values: CDR1 MGHDK, CDR2 SYGVNS. The CDR3 loop reads CASRGTGGSYGTQYF. CDR3 bases: TGTGCCAGCAGAGGGACAGGGGGGAGTTATGGGACCCAGTACTTC.

This chain joins TRBV6-5 and TRBJ1-6; maybe TRBD1 (5 bases). CDR1 and CDR2 from the germline V gene are MNHEY and SVGAGI. This CDR3 comprises 15 residues. The ends were cut back, 11 bases at V and 7 bases at J, with 21 bases in the middle. The DNA of the CDR3 is TGTGCCGCCCATTCGGAGGGACTGCCAAATTCACCCCTCCACTTT. This translates into CAAHSEGLPNSPLHF.

The chain couples TRBV6-2 or TRBV6-3 to TRBJ2-1, with TRBD1 matching over 11 bases. Trimming at V came to 3 bases and at J to 6 bases, leaving 4 bases not matched to a gene. This CDR3 has 15 residues. Germline CDR1 is MNHEY and CDR2 is SVGEGT. The CDR3 reads CASSYTGTGGNEQFF. In DNA, the CDR3 is TGTGCCAGCAGTTATACCGGGACAGGGGGCAATGAGCAGTTCTTC.

CDR3 DNA sequence: TGTGCCAGCAGCTTGAGGAGACGGGGTTTAGGTGGCACAGATACGCAGTATTTT. It is translated as CASSLRRRGLGGTDTQYF. This chain uses TRBV7-9 with TRBJ2-3; possible D gene TRBD2, 5 bases. Germline CDR1 SEHNR, CDR2 FQNEAQ (reference sequence). The CDR3 is 18 residues long. V was trimmed by 3 bases and J by 1 base, leaving 20 bases between them.

This chain uses TRBV5-5 with TRBJ1-5, with D maybe TRBD1 (5 bases). V was pared by 0 bases and J by 5 bases, with 15 bases between. There are 16 residues in the CDR3. Looked up from germline, CDR1 is SGHKS and CDR2 is YYEKEE (reference sequence). This chain's CDR3 is CASSLDGQGGHQPQHF. CDR3 bases: TGTGCCAGCAGCTTGGATGGGCAGGGAGGACATCAGCCCCAGCATTTT.

The chain employs TRBV6-1 and TRBJ1-6; D perhaps matches TRBD1 (5 bases). The CDR3 is 16 residues long. Germline assignment: CDR1 MNHNS and CDR2 SASEGT. V shed 2 bases and J shed 10 bases, with 18 bases lying between them. The CDR3 coding sequence is TGTGCCAGCAGTGAACCGACGGCAGGGCTCCGGTCACCCCTCCACTTT. Amino acids: CASSEPTAGLRSPLHF.

The rearrangement joins TRBV29-1 to TRBJ1-2; 8 bases align to TRBD1. Germline V gene sequence: CDR1 SQVTM, CDR2 ANQGSEA. The length of the CDR3 is 13 residues. V trimming: 6 bases; J trimming: 7 bases; junction bases outside the gene matches: 10. The CDR3: CSVASQGAGGYTF. For the CDR3, the DNA is TGCAGCGTCGCATCTCAGGGGGCAGGTGGCTACACCTTC.

This chain uses TRBV19 with TRBJ1-5, with D hard to call. CDR1 and CDR2 (germline): LNHDA, SQIVND (reference sequence). CDR3 length: 13 amino acids. V was clipped by 5 bases and J by 6 bases, with 11 bases between them. CDR3: CASSERGGQPQHF. CDR3 coding DNA: TGTGCCAGTAGTGAGCGGGGTGGTCAGCCCCAGCATTTT.

The chain has TRBV7-3 and TRBJ2-2; D possibly corresponds to TRBD2 (6 bases). The CDR3 is 17 amino acids. V lost 5 bases and J 2 bases, leaving 18 bases between the germline ends. CDR1 and CDR2 (germline): SGHTA, FQGTGA. For the CDR3, the DNA is TGTGCCAGCAGCCTGGGAAGAGTAGCGGCAAACACCGGGGAGCTGTTTTTT. Its protein is CASSLGRVAANTGELFF. The full variable domain, its missing parts supplied by reference TRBV7-3 and TRBJ2-2, is GAGVSQTPSNKVTEKGKYVELRCDPISGHTALYWYRQSLGQGPEFLIYFQGTGAADDSGLPNDRFFAVRPEGSVSTLKIQRTERGDSAVYLCASSLGRVAANTGELFFGEGSRLTVL.

V is TRBV19 and J is TRBJ1-2, with TRBD1 matching over 7 bases. V lost 5 bases and J lost 0; bases outside the gene matches: 3. Germline CDR1 and CDR2: LNHDA and SQIVND (reference sequence). The CDR3 contains 14 residues. CDR3 amino acids: CASSRTGTNYGYTF. The CDR3 DNA sequence: TGTGCCAGTAGTCGGACAGGAACTAACTATGGCTACACCTTC.

The gene calls are TRBV10-1 and TRBJ2-5; D perhaps matches TRBD2 (6 bases). The germline V gene encodes CDR1 WNHNN and CDR2 SYGVQD (reference sequence). Trimming took off 5 bases at V and 1 base at J, with 14 bases between the two ends. There are 15 residues in the CDR3. CDR3 protein: CASSSSEEGQETQYF. The DNA of the CDR3 is TGCGCCAGCAGTTCTAGCGAAGAGGGCCAAGAGACCCAGTACTTC.